This TCR beta chain was found in a study of shared clonotypes between healthy human individuals. V shed 4 bases, J shed 6 bases, and the junction held 6 bases outside the gene matches. This CDR3 is 13 amino acids long. The germline V gene has CDR1 SGHAT and CDR2 FQNNGV. This clone came up many times. The antigen is unknown. Study-wide findings and caveats: Non-shared clonotypes displayed generation probabilities falling below those of clonotypes present in all four donors.

The DNA input per sorted-subset replicate PCR was 150 to 200 ng, corresponding to some 30,000 T cell genomes. Per the original methods: From ImmunoSEQ came sequences covering only the junction and carrying no quality scores, so filtering differed. The repertoire was sequenced with immunoSEQ multiplex PCR; TCRdb's copy has only in-frame clones and lacks some. Clone size and V and J calls were adopted from that table, with D and trimming inferred from the DNA. The sample consists of hundreds of thousands of clones, roughly 70% of them appearing once. This clonotype was sampled from a man aged 25-45 years in good health. Specimen: memory CD4+ T cells sorted from blood. As to subset: CD45RA-negative fraction. The chain is built from TRBV11-2 and TRBJ2-7; the match to TRBD1 covers 7 bases. For the CDR3, the DNA is TGTGCCAGCAGCTCGAGGGGGCATCCCGAGCAGTACTTC. Translation gives CASSSRGHPEQYF.